The rows below give T cell receptor beta chains drawn from one sample of a study of response to subunit inactivated influenza vaccine. Each CDR3 protein is one row after TCRdb ran MiXCR on the RT-PCR reads. Altogether 300,000 to 350,000 distinct CDR3 sequences are present, roughly 22% being singletons, with the ten largest covering roughly a tenth. This specimen consisted of PBMCs from blood, obtained roughly 20 months after vaccination. The receptors come from a man aged 50-75 years who received an inactivated influenza vaccine. Each CDR3 is given with its conserved first and last residue. The D gene is left open where the match is weak. Clone size is shown for a subset of rows, as once, few, many or a class of expanded clone.

cdr3_length	v_call	clone_size	d_call	j_call	cdr3_aa	cdr3_nt
14	TRBV30	-	-	TRBJ2-1	CAWSVQGGGNEQFF	TGTGCCTGGAGTGTACAGGGAGGGGGCAATGAGCAGTTCTTC
15	TRBV6-5	-	-	TRBJ2-3	CASSYRGPTKDTQYF	TGTGCCAGCAGTTACCGTGGACCTACGAAGGATACGCAGTATTTT
14	TRBV24-1	-	-	TRBJ2-3	CATSNWGPTDTQYF	TGTGCCACCAGTAACTGGGGTCCCACAGATACGCAGTATTTT
16	TRBV5-4	-	TRBD1	TRBJ2-4	CASSLGGQRAKNIQYF	TGTGCCAGCAGCTTGGGGGGACAGAGGGCCAAAAACATTCAGTACTTC
15	TRBV18	-	-	TRBJ1-2	CASSPRAGTNYGYTF	TGTGCCAGCTCACCACGCGCAGGAACTAACTATGGCTACACCTTC
15	TRBV3-1	-	-	TRBJ1-1	CASSQDPSRATEAFF	TGTGCCAGCAGCCAAGATCCTTCAAGGGCCACTGAAGCTTTCTTT
14	TRBV18	-	-	TRBJ1-1	CASSPSGANTEAFF	TGTGCCAGCTCACCTTCCGGGGCGAACACTGAAGCTTTCTTT
15	TRBV16	-	-	TRBJ2-2	CASSQYRSNTGELFF	TGTGCCAGCAGCCAATACCGTTCGAACACCGGGGAGCTGTTTTTT
17	TRBV27	-	TRBD2	TRBJ2-3	CASRTLSGGRPTDTQYF	TGTGCCAGCCGGACTTTATCGGGCGGGAGGCCCACAGATACGCAGTATTTT
16	TRBV20-1	few	-	TRBJ2-6	CSARGTPPLWANVLTF	TGCAGTGCTAGAGGGACACCCCCCCTCTGGGCCAACGTCCTGACTTTC
12	TRBV15	few	-	TRBJ2-7	CATSRPMDSPKF	TGTGCCACCAGCAGGCCCATGGACTCGCCAAAGTTC
13	TRBV7-2	once	-	TRBJ1-2	CASRRRGIDGYTF	TGTGCCAGTAGACGCCGGGGAATCGATGGCTACACCTTC